This TCR beta chain is from a study of CD8 T cells in ankylosing spondylitis. Whole-study results and caveats: Prior literature has documented some motif variants in synovial fluid and blood from reactive arthritis. A motif of seven or eight highly homologous TCR beta variants was seen as apparently characteristic of ankylosing spondylitis blood. Reportedly, disease-linked clones are significantly enriched in ankylosing spondylitis patients' matched synovial fluid.

Each CDR3 protein is one row after TCRdb ran MiXCR on the 5' RACE reads. The sample includes under 550,000 distinct CDR3 sequences, roughly a quarter of them seen just once. This CDR3 is built from 14 residues. V shed 5 bases and J 10 bases; nucleotides not matched to a gene: 10. Turning to this clonotype: Its specificity is not known.

The source is a male donor with ankylosing spondylitis. The V call is TRBV12-3 or TRBV12-4, the J call TRBJ2-1; 8 bases match TRBD2. Material: blood, either unsorted or a sorted T cell fraction (not recorded which). This CDR3 reads CASSTTGLGGEQFF. CDR3 coding DNA: TGTGCCAGCAGTACGACGGGACTAGGAGGGGAGCAGTTCTTC.